Listed here is a single T cell receptor beta chain. Its antigen is not identified. The data belong to a study of beta chain features in type 1 diabetes. Looking at the study overall: Age, gender and cell yields were similar between patients and healthy donors. Notes on the study in general: Researchers report that Type 1 diabetes patients had moderately but significantly shorter TCRB CDR3s across all four CD4+ subsets.

Expressed TCRB transcripts were sequenced because the entire RNA isolate underwent reverse transcription. Libraries were prepared by immunoSEQ multiplex PCR; TCRdb keeps only in-frame clonotypes and omits some of them. The sample contains 100,000 to 150,000 clones, roughly 10% of which appear only once. J gave up 3 bases and V 6 bases, and 5 bases lay outside the gene matches. This CDR3 has 13 amino acids. The germline V gene has CDR1 KGHSH and CDR2 LQKENI. The chain combines TRBV18 with TRBJ2-7; TRBD1 agrees at 7 bases. The sequenced material came from central memory CD4+ T cells from blood. This TCR was sampled from a man aged 25 to 40 with type 1 diabetes. The CDR3 DNA reads as TGTGCCAGCTCGGTCCGGACAGGCTACGAGCAGTACTTC. Protein: CASSVRTGYEQYF. Together with reference TRBV18 and TRBJ2-7, the CDR3 gives the full variable domain: NAGVMQNPRHLVRRRGQEARLRCSPMKGHSHVYWYRQLPEEGLKFMVYLQKENIIDESGMPKERFSAEFPKEGPSILRIQQVVRGDSAAYFCASSVRTGYEQYFGPGTRLTVT.